This entry lists 15 T cell receptor beta chains sequenced from one sample in a study of T-cell memory formation after mild COVID-19. TCRdb independently ran MiXCR on the 5' RACE reads; one entry per CDR3 protein. The repertoire holds under 650,000 distinct CDR3 sequences, with about a sixth as singletons. Material for sequencing was PBMCs or a T cell subset sorted from them (not recorded which). All receptors derive from an adult woman who had mild COVID-19 (a few samples of this study predate the infection). Cell type and time point are not known.

The chain combines TRBV12-3 or TRBV12-4 with TRBJ2-2, with D maybe TRBD1 (6 bases). Trimming took 4 bases from V and 4 from J, leaving 13 bases between them. The CDR3 covers 15 residues. The CDR3 region has the DNA TGTGCCAGCAGTTCGGCAGGGGAAGGCACCGGGGAGCTGTTTTTT. Translated: CASSSAGEGTGELFF.

There are a few counts of this clonotype. The chain has TRBV20-1 and TRBJ2-3, with D perhaps matching TRBD1 (5 bases). V lost 7 bases and J lost 4, with 15 bases in between. Per germline, CDR1 DFQATT and CDR2 SNEGSKA (reference sequence). CDR3 length: 13 amino acids. The CDR3 spells CSVVPRVADTQYF. In DNA, the CDR3 is TGCAGTGTGGTACCCAGGGTTGCAGATACGCAGTATTTT.

This clonotype has only a few counts. The rearrangement uses TRBV10-3 and TRBJ2-3; D unclear. There are 13 residues in the CDR3. Trimming shortened V by 9 bases and J by 4 bases, and 14 bases separated the two germline ends. Germline V gene data show CDR1 as ENHRY and CDR2 as SYGVKD. CDR3 bases: TGTGCCATTGCTAAGGATGGTTCAGATACGCAGTATTTT. Translation gives CAIAKDGSDTQYF.

The chain uses TRBV29-1 and TRBJ2-3, with a tentative D call TRBD2 (5 bases). CDR3 size: 18 residues. The germline V and J ends were trimmed by 6 bases and 0 bases, with 25 bases remaining between them. Germline V gene lookup returns CDR1 SQVTM and CDR2 ANQGSEA. CDR3 protein: CSVTPRGTNPTSTDTQYF. The CDR3, as DNA: TGCAGCGTCACTCCTCGGGGAACTAACCCTACTAGCACAGATACGCAGTATTTT.

The chain is built from TRBV9 and TRBJ1-1; D uncertain. Germline CDR1 and CDR2: SGDLS and YYNGEE. V was clipped by 3 bases and J by 5 bases, with 14 bases between them. The length of the CDR3 is 14 residues. The chain's CDR3 is CASSGETHSTEAFF. As DNA, the CDR3 is TGTGCCAGCAGCGGTGAGACACATAGTACTGAAGCTTTCTTT.

The genes are TRBV7-6 and TRBJ2-5; perhaps TRBD2 as D (5 bases). V was cut by 3 bases and J by 7 bases, with 12 bases left in between. This CDR3 is built from 13 residues. Germline loops: CDR1 SGHVS, CDR2 FNYEAQ. CDR3 protein: CASSFDNRGTQYF. The DNA of the CDR3 is TGTGCCAGCAGCTTCGATAACCGGGGGACCCAGTACTTC.

The rearrangement uses TRBV3-1 and TRBJ2-7; a possible D gene is TRBD1 (6 bases). CDR3 length equals 14 residues. V was shortened by 4 bases and J by 3 bases, with 13 bases between the two germline ends. The germline gives CDR1 LGHDT, CDR2 YNNKEL (reference sequence). The CDR3 reads CASSRNREFYEQYF. Here the CDR3 DNA reads TGTGCCAGCAGCCGAAACAGGGAATTCTACGAGCAGTACTTC.

V is TRBV4-1 and J is TRBJ1-2, with TRBD1 identical over 9 bases. V was clipped by 1 base and J by 4 bases; unmatched bases: 10. Germline V gives CDR1 MGHRA, CDR2 YSYEKL. The CDR3 is 17 residues long. The CDR3: CASSQAPGQGFGYGYTF. The CDR3 DNA follows: TGCGCCAGCAGCCAAGCGCCGGGACAGGGATTCGGCTATGGCTACACCTTC.

This clonotype appeared a few times. The chain uses TRBV29-1 and TRBJ2-7; 8 bases fit TRBD1. This CDR3 comprises 13 residues. The V and J ends lost 6 bases and 3 bases, in that order; junction bases with no gene match: 7. Germline CDR1 reads SQVTM; CDR2 reads ANQGSEA. The CDR3 bases are TGCAGCGTCGTTTGGACAGGGTTCTACGAGCAGTACTTC. Translation: CSVVWTGFYEQYF.

This clonotype was seen many times. The V call is TRBV24-1, the J call TRBJ2-1; no clear D. This CDR3 has 11 amino acids. From germline, CDR1 is KGHDR and CDR2 SFDVKD. Trimming pared 7 bases from V and 3 bases from J, leaving 3 bases between. CDR3 in DNA: TGTGCCACCAGCGGCTACAATGAGCAGTTCTTC. Translated, it gives CATSGYNEQFF.

The V call is TRBV5-5, the J call TRBJ2-4; D tentatively fits TRBD1 or TRBD2 (5 bases each). CDR3 size: 16 residues. The germline CDR1 and CDR2 sequences are SGHKS and YYEKEE (reference sequence). Deletions cut 4 bases from V and 6 bases from J, with 20 bases between. The CDR3 DNA reads TGTGCCAGCAGCGCCGGGGTCGGCAGGGAAGCAAACATTCAGTACTTC. Translation gives CASSAGVGREANIQYF.

The chain employs TRBV5-1 and TRBJ2-3; 11 bases are shared with TRBD2. The CDR3 extends over 15 amino acids. V shed 4 bases, J shed 5 bases, and the junction held 6 bases outside the gene matches. The germline gives CDR1 SGHRS, CDR2 YFSETQ. The CDR3 protein is CASSELAGEGDTQYF. The DNA for the CDR3 is TGCGCCAGCAGCGAACTAGCGGGGGAAGGAGATACGCAGTATTTT.

The chain employs TRBV12-3 or TRBV12-4 and TRBJ2-5, with 7 bases fitting TRBD2. This CDR3 has 12 residues. The ends lost 10 bases at V and 2 bases at J; junction bases unmatched: 4. This chain's CDR3 is CATRAGQETQYF. The CDR3 DNA follows: TGTGCCACCAGAGCGGGACAAGAGACCCAGTACTTC.

This clonotype has more than one count but fewer than ten. This sequence joins TRBV16 and TRBJ1-4; maybe TRBD1 (5 bases). V was shortened by 4 bases and J by 12 bases, with 21 bases between the two germline ends. The CDR3 consists of 15 residues. Per germline, CDR1 KGHSY and CDR2 FQNENV. CDR3 sequence: CASSPPGTTLGQLFF. CDR3 nucleotides: TGTGCCAGCAGCCCGCCAGGGACCACTTTGGGCCAACTGTTTTTT.

In this sample, this clonotype turned up many times. The chain combines TRBV7-3 with TRBJ2-1; 7 bases align to TRBD2. In germline, CDR1 is SGHTA, CDR2 FQGTGA. Trimming cost V 6 bases and J 12 bases; bases outside gene matches: 17. This CDR3 region has 15 residues. This chain's CDR3 is CASSPGLGGTTLQFF. The CDR3 DNA reads TGTGCCAGCAGTCCCGGTTTGGGAGGGACGACTTTGCAGTTCTTC.